This TCR beta chain was documented in a study of cytomegalovirus exposure and HLA in healthy donors. The PCR used 60 Vbeta and 13 Jbeta primers. Profiled with immunoSEQ multiplex PCR; TCRdb holds only in-frame clones, not every one. The top ten hold around 6% of the sample, which has 70,000 to 95,000 clones, 84% seen once. Germline CDR1 is LNHDA and CDR2 is SQIVND (reference sequence). The V gene end was trimmed by 7 bases and the J gene end by 2 bases; junction bases not matched to a gene: 5. This CDR3 spans 15 amino acids. Every donor was a healthy person donating bone marrow. The sequenced sample consisted of PBMCs. J is TRBJ2-6 and V is TRBV19; 7 nucleotides align to TRBD1. This clonotype was sampled from a woman aged 18 to 35 in good health and CMV-seropositive. This CDR3 is CASNAGGPGANVLTF. CDR3 nucleotide sequence: TGTGCCAGTAACGCAGGGGGTCCTGGGGCCAACGTCCTGACTTTC. Complete variable domain (other parts from reference TRBV19 and TRBJ2-6): DGGITQSPKYLFRKEGQNVTLSCEQNLNHDAMYWYRQDPGQGLRLIYYSQIVNDFQKGDIAEGYSVSREKKESFPLTVTSAQKNPTAFYLCASNAGGPGANVLTFGAGSRLTVL.